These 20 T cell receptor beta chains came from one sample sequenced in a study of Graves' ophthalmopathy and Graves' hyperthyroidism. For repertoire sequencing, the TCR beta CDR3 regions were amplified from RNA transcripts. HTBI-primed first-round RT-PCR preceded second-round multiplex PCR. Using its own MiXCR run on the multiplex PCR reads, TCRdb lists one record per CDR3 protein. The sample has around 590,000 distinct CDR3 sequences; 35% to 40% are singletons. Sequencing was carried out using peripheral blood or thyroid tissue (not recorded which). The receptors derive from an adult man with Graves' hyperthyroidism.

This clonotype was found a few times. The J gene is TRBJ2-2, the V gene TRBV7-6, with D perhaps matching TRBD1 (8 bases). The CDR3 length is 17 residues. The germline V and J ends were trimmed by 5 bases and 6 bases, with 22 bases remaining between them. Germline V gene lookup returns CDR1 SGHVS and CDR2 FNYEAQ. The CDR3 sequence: CASSLRETTGGAGELFF. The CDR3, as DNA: TGTGCCAGCAGCCTCCGTGAGACTACAGGGGGGGCCGGGGAGCTGTTTTTT.

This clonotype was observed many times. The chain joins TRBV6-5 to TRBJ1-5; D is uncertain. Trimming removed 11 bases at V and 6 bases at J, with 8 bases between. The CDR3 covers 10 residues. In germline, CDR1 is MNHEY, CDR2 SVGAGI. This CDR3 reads CAAGRQPQHF. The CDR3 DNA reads TGTGCCGCCGGTCGTCAGCCCCAGCATTTT.

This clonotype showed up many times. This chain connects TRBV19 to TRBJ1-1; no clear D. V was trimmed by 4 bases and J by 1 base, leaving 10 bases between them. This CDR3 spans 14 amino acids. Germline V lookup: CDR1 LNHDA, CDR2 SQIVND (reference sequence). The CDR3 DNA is TGTGCCAGTAGTACGCCGATGGGGAACACTGAAGCTTTCTTT. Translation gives CASSTPMGNTEAFF.

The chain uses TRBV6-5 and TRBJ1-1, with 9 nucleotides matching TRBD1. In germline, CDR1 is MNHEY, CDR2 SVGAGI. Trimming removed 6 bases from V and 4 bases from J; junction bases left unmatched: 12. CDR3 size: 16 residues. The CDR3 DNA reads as TGTGCCAGCAGAACCGGGGGACAGGGTCTTCGCACTGAAGCTTTCTTT. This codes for CASRTGGQGLRTEAFF.

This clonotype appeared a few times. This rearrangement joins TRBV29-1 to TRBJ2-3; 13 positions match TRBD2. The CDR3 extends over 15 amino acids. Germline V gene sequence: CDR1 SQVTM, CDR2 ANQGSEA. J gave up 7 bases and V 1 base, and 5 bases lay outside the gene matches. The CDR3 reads CSVEGRLAGGYTQYF. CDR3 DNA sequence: TGCAGCGTTGAAGGAAGACTAGCGGGAGGATATACGCAGTATTTT.

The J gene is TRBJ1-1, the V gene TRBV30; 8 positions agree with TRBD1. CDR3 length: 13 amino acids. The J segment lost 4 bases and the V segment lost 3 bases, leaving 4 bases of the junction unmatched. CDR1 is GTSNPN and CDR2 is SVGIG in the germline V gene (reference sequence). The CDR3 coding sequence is TGTGCCTGGAGCTCTACAGGGGGCACTGAAGCTTTCTTT. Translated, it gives CAWSSTGGTEAFF.

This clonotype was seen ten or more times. The CDR3 is CASSVGRLAGEEETQYF. Written as DNA, the CDR3 is TGTGCCAGCAGCGTAGGGCGACTAGCGGGAGAGGAAGAGACCCAGTACTTC. The rearrangement joins TRBV9 to TRBJ2-5; TRBD2 aligns across 12 bases. Losses at the gene ends were 0 bases for V and 3 bases for J; bases not matched to a gene: 6. Germline V gene lookup returns CDR1 SGDLS and CDR2 YYNGEE. The CDR3 totals 17 residues.

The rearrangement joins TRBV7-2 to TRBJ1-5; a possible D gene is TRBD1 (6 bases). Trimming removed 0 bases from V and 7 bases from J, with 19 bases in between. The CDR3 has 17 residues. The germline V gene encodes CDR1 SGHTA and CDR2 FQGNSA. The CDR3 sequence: CASSLAWGWDNEQPQHF. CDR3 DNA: TGTGCCAGCAGCTTAGCGTGGGGTTGGGACAATGAGCAGCCCCAGCATTTT.

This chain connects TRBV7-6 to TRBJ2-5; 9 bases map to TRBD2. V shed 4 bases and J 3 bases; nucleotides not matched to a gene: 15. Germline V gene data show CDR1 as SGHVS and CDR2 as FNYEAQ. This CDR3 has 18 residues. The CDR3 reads CASSSPGRGGLGEETQYF. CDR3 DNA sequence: TGTGCCAGCAGCTCCCCTGGGCGGGGGGGCCTGGGGGAAGAGACCCAGTACTTC.

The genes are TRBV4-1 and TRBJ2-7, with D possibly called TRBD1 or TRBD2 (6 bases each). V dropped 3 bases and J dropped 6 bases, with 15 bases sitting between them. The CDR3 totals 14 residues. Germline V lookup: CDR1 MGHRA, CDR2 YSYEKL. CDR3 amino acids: CASSQTGGRGEQYF. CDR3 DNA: TGCGCCAGCAGCCAGACCGGGGGCCGGGGCGAGCAGTACTTC.

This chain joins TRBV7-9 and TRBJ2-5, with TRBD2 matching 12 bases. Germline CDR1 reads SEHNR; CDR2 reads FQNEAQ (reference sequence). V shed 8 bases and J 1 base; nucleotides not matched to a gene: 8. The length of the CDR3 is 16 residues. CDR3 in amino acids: CASRSGLAGIQETQYF. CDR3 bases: TGTGCCAGCCGCTCCGGACTAGCGGGGATCCAAGAGACCCAGTACTTC.

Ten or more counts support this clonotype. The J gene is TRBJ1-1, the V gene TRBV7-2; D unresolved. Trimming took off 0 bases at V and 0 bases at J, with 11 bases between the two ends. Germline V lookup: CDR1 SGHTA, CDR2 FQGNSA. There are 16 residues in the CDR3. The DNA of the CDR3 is TGTGCCAGCAGCTTAGCGGGGTTGGGGATGAACACTGAAGCTTTCTTT. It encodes CASSLAGLGMNTEAFF.

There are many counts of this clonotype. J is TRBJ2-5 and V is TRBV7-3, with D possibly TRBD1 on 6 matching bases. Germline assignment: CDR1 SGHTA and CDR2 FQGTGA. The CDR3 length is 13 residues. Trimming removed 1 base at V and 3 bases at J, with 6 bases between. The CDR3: CASSLNREETQYF. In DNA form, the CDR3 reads TGTGCCAGCAGCTTAAACAGGGAAGAGACCCAGTACTTC.

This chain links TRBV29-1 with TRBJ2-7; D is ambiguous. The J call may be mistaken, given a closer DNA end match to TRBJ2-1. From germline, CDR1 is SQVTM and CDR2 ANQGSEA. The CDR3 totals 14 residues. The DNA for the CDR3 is TGCAGCGTTGAAGGGGAAGTAGCCTACAATGAGCAGTTCTTC. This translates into CSVEGEVAYNEQFF.

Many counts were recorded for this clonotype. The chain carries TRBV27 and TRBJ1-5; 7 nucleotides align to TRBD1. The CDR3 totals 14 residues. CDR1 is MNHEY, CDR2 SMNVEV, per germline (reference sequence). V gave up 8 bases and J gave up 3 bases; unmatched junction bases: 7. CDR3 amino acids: CASGYRGFNQPQHF. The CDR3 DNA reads TGTGCCAGCGGATACAGGGGATTCAATCAGCCCCAGCATTTT.

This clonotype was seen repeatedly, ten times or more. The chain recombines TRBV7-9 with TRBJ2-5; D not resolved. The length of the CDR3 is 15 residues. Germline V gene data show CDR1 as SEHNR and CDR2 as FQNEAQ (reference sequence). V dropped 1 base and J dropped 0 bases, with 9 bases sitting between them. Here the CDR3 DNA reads TGTGCCAGCAGCTTAGGCCCCCGGTACCAAGAGACCCAGTACTTC. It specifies CASSLGPRYQETQYF.

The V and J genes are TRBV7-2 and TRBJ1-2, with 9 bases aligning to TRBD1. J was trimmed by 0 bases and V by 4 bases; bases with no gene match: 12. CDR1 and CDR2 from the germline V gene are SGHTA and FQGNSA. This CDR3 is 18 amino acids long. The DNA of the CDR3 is TGTGCCAGCAGCTCCGGGACAGGGAAGTCACGCTCTAACTATGGCTACACCTTC. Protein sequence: CASSSGTGKSRSNYGYTF.

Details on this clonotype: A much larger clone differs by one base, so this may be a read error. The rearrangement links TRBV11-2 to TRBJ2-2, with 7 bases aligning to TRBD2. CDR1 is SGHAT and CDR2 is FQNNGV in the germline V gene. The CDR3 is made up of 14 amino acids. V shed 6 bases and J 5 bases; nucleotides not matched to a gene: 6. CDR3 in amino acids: CASRPTSVTGELFF. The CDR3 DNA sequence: TGTGCCAGCAGACCCACTAGCGTGACCGGGGAGCTGTTTTTT.

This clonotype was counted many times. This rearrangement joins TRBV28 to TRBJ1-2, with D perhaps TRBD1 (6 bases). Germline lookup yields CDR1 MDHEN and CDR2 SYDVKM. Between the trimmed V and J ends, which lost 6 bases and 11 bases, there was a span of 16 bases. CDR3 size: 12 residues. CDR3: CASRPQGRGYTF. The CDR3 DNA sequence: TGTGCCAGCAGGCCCCAGGGGCGCGGGTACACCTTC.

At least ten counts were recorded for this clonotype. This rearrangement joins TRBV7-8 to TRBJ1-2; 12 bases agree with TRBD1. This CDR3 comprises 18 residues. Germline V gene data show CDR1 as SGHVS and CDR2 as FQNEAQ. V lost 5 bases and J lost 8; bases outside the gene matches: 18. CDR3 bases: TGTGCCAGCAGCCCACAAACCGGGACAGGGGGCGCGATTGGCGGCTACACCTTC. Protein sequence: CASSPQTGTGGAIGGYTF.